This is a list of T cell receptor beta chains from one sample in a study of glioma-infiltrating T cells after dendritic cell vaccination. Some clones are missing from TCRdb's copy, which holds only in-frame ones; the method was immunoSEQ multiplex PCR. The data contain 110,000 or so clones, around 90% of them seen just once; the ten biggest clones take up around 2.6%. The sample was blood, taken after dendritic cell vaccination. The receptors shown here come from a human donor with glioblastoma. Both conserved end residues are part of each CDR3. D genes are given only for firm matches. Not every row has a clone size; where given, it reads once, few, many or a size class.

d_gene	abundance	v_gene	len	j_gene	CDR3nt	CDR3aa
TRBD1	NA	TRBV30	13	TRBJ1-4	TGTGCCTGGAGCAGACAGGGGCTCGAAAAACTGTTTTTT	CAWSRQGLEKLFF
TRBD2	NA	TRBV11-1	15	TRBJ2-3	TGTGCCAGCAGCTTAGCGCGGGGGAACACAGATACGCAGTATTTT	CASSLARGNTDTQYF
NA	NA	TRBV6-6	16	TRBJ1-5	TGTGCCAGCAGTTACTCCGGGACTAGGAGCAATCAGCCCCAGCATTTT	CASSYSGTRSNQPQHF
NA	NA	TRBV5-1	15	TRBJ2-1	TGCGCCAGCAGCCTTAACCCGAGCTCCTACAATGAGCAGTTCTTC	CASSLNPSSYNEQFF
NA	NA	TRBV25-1	14	TRBJ1-1	TGTGCCAGCAGTGAGGCAGGTCCGAACACTGAAGCTTTCTTT	CASSEAGPNTEAFF
TRBD2	NA	TRBV9	16	TRBJ2-1	TGTGCCAGCAGCGTGGGACTAGCGGCGATCTACAATGAGCAGTTCTTC	CASSVGLAAIYNEQFF
TRBD1	NA	TRBV5-1	14	TRBJ2-5	TGCGCCAGCAGCTTGGGACAGGGACAAGAGACCCAGTACTTC	CASSLGQGQETQYF
TRBD2	NA	TRBV4-1	15	TRBJ2-1	TGCGCCAGCAGCCAAGATGGACTAGCCAGCAATGAGCAGTTCTTC	CASSQDGLASNEQFF
TRBD1	NA	TRBV5-1	15	TRBJ1-6	TGCGCCAGCAGCTTGGACTCCGGGACAGCTTCACCCCTCCACTTT	CASSLDSGTASPLHF
NA	NA	TRBV5-6	17	TRBJ2-2	TGTGCCAGCAGACAAAGAAGCGGCGGTTCAGGGGCCGGGGAGCTGTTTTTT	CASRQRSGGSGAGELFF
TRBD2	NA	TRBV6-6	15	TRBJ2-1	TGTGCCAGCAGACCGGGACTAGCGGGCAACAATGAGCAGTTCTTC	CASRPGLAGNNEQFF
NA	NA	TRBV7-8	13	TRBJ2-7	TGTGCCAGCAGCCACCGGGACACCTTCTACCGGTACTTC	CASSHRDTFYRYF
NA	NA	TRBV9	12	TRBJ2-7	TGTGCCAGCGGGGGGGCGGGGTTCGAGCAGTACTTC	CASGGAGFEQYF
NA	NA	TRBV30	11	TRBJ1-4	TGTGCCTGGAGCAGGGCGGAAAAACTGTTTTTT	CAWSRAEKLFF
TRBD1	NA	TRBV9	14	TRBJ1-5	TGTGCCAGCAGCGTAGGGACAGGTGGGCAGCCCCAGCATTTT	CASSVGTGGQPQHF
NA	NA	TRBV5-4	13	TRBJ2-3	TGTGCCAGCAGCTTCGGAGGCACAGATACGCAGTATTTT	CASSFGGTDTQYF
TRBD1	NA	TRBV10-3	14	TRBJ1-1	TGTGCCATTCATGAGACAGGGGTGAACACTGAAGCTTTCTTT	CAIHETGVNTEAFF
TRBD2	NA	TRBV2	13	TRBJ2-5	TGTGCCAGCTGCGATCTAGCGGGGGAAACCCAGTACTTC	CASCDLAGETQYF
TRBD2	once	TRBV7-2	14	TRBJ2-3	TGTGCCAGCAGCTTCTCTAGCGGAGGAGATACGCAGTATTTT	CASSFSSGGDTQYF
TRBD1	NA	TRBV6-6	14	TRBJ2-3	TGTGCCAGCAGCCGTGAACAGGGGGCAGATACGCAGTATTTT	CASSREQGADTQYF
NA	NA	TRBV30	14	TRBJ1-2	TGTGCCTGGAGTGTAAGCCGGGGGGCGCATGGCTACACCTTC	CAWSVSRGAHGYTF
TRBD2	NA	TRBV2	17	TRBJ2-2	TGTGCCAGCAGCGTGGACCTTTCTAGCGGGAGCACCGGGGAGCTGTTTTTT	CASSVDLSSGSTGELFF
NA	NA	TRBV6-1	15	TRBJ2-1	TGTGCCAGCAGTGAACCGGAGAGCTCCTACAATGAGCAGTTCTTC	CASSEPESSYNEQFF
TRBD1	NA	TRBV5-1	16	TRBJ1-3	TGCGCCAGCAGCGGCGGGGGACAGGCCTCTGGAAACACCATATATTTT	CASSGGGQASGNTIYF
TRBD1	NA	TRBV5-1	19	TRBJ2-2	TGCGCCAGCAGCCAAGGGTCACGGGGACAGGGGGCTTGGGCCGGGGAGCTGTTTTTT	CASSQGSRGQGAWAGELFF
TRBD1	NA	TRBV5-1	15	TRBJ1-6	TGCGCCAGCAGCCCAGAGACAGGGGAAAATTCACCCCTCCACTTT	CASSPETGENSPLHF
TRBD1	NA	TRBV6-1	17	TRBJ2-3	TGTGCCAGCAGTGATCCGAGACAGGGGAGTTGGGCAGATACGCAGTATTTT	CASSDPRQGSWADTQYF
TRBD1	NA	TRBV7-3	16	TRBJ1-1	TGTGCCAGCAGCTTAACGAGTCGACAGGGGGGAACTGAAGCTTTCTTT	CASSLTSRQGGTEAFF
NA	NA	TRBV6-5	15	TRBJ1-2	TGTGCCAGCAGCCCTTCCGGGGGAGGGTACTATGGCTACACCTTC	CASSPSGGGYYGYTF
NA	NA	TRBV7-6	15	TRBJ2-1	TGTGCCAGCAGCTTAGGCGCACTAGTGGGCGATGAGCAGTTCTTC	CASSLGALVGDEQFF
NA	once	TRBV11-2	16	TRBJ1-3	TGTGCCAGCAGCACCGTAAGGGGTGACTCTGGAAACACCATATATTTT	CASSTVRGDSGNTIYF
NA	once	TRBV19	14	TRBJ1-2	TGTGCCAGTAGTATTAGAGGGATCATCTATGGCTACACCTTC	CASSIRGIIYGYTF
NA	once	TRBV5-1	15	TRBJ1-1	TGCGCCAGCAGCCCCGGCGGGGTAGCGGGGACTGAAGCTTTCTTT	CASSPGGVAGTEAFF
TRBD2	NA	TRBV7-9	17	TRBJ2-7	TGTGCCAGCACCCCACGTGCGGGACTAGCAGGCGGGAGCGAGCAGTACTTC	CASTPRAGLAGGSEQYF
TRBD1	NA	TRBV19	16	TRBJ2-3	TGTGCCAGTACCCCCGGGGACAGGGGATCCACAGATACGCAGTATTTT	CASTPGDRGSTDTQYF
NA	NA	TRBV6-6	14	TRBJ2-6	TGTGCCAGCAGTAAAGCGGGTGGGGCCAACGTCCTGACTTTC	CASSKAGGANVLTF
TRBD1	once	TRBV6-5	13	TRBJ2-7	TGTGCCAGCAGGAGGGACAGGGTCTACGAGCAGTACTTC	CASRRDRVYEQYF
NA	NA	TRBV5-1	14	TRBJ2-5	TGCGCCAGCAGCACGCCTCCGGGTGGAGAGACCCAGTACTTC	CASSTPPGGETQYF
TRBD2	NA	TRBV6-6	15	TRBJ2-1	TGTGCCAGCAGTTACGCGGGGGGCAACGGCAATGAGCAGTTCTTC	CASSYAGGNGNEQFF
NA	NA	TRBV7-3	12	TRBJ1-1	TGTGCCAGCGGCGGGAGGGGCACTGAAGCTTTCTTT	CASGGRGTEAFF
TRBD1	NA	TRBV10-3	14	TRBJ2-3	TGTGCCATCAGTGAGGGACAGGGGTCAGATACGCAGTATTTT	CAISEGQGSDTQYF
TRBD2	NA	TRBV4-2	17	TRBJ2-1	TGTGCCAGCAGCCAAGATCATAGCGGGGGGGCCTACAATGAGCAGTTCTTC	CASSQDHSGGAYNEQFF
TRBD1	NA	TRBV6-1	14	TRBJ1-5	TGTGCCAGCAGGGGGGCGACAGGGGGCCGGCCCCAGCATTTT	CASRGATGGRPQHF
NA	NA	TRBV5-6	17	TRBJ1-1	TGTGCCAGCAGCTCGCAGGGGACACAGCTTTTGGACACTGAAGCTTTCTTT	CASSSQGTQLLDTEAFF
TRBD1	NA	TRBV30	16	TRBJ2-1	TGTGCCTGGAGTGTATTGCTGGCAGGGGGAAGGGAAATCCTGTTCTTC	CAWSVLLAGGREILFF
TRBD2	NA	TRBV7-2	15	TRBJ2-1	TGTGCCAGCAGCTTACGACTAGCGGGAGGGAATGAGCAGTTCTTC	CASSLRLAGGNEQFF
TRBD1	NA	TRBV6-1	15	TRBJ2-1	TGTGCCAGCAGTCGAACGGGACAGGGTCGCAATGAGCAGTTCTTC	CASSRTGQGRNEQFF
NA	NA	TRBV30	15	TRBJ2-7	TGTGCCTGGTCAGTGACCCCAGGGCCCTCCTACGAGCAGTACTTC	CAWSVTPGPSYEQYF
NA	NA	TRBV9	17	TRBJ1-3	TGTGCCAGCGCGGCATTCGACAGCTTCTACTCTGGAAACACCATATATTTT	CASAAFDSFYSGNTIYF
NA	NA	TRBV14	15	TRBJ2-5	TGTGCCAGCAGCCAAGATATCTCCGGGCAAGAGACCCAGTACTTC	CASSQDISGQETQYF
NA	NA	TRBV6-5	15	TRBJ1-5	TGTGCCAGCAGTTACGATTTAAAGGGGAATCAGCCCCAGCATTTT	CASSYDLKGNQPQHF
NA	NA	TRBV2	13	TRBJ2-2	TGTGCCAGCAGTGACAGGGCCACCGGGGAGCTGTTTTTT	CASSDRATGELFF